A selection of T cell receptor beta chains follows, all from one sample in a study of blood T cell repertoires in COVID-19. Assay: immunoSEQ multiplex PCR; the TCRdb copy retains only in-frame clones and omits some. This table holds about 260,000 clones, about 87% found once. Sequenced: peripheral blood. These receptors all come from a woman aged 70-85 years with COVID-19, enrolled during active disease. The CDR3 runs from the conserved cysteine through the conserved F or W. D genes are given only for firm matches. Not every row has a clone size; where given, it reads once, few, many or a size class.

D	V	J	size	DNA	CDR3
NA	TRBV5-4	TRBJ2-2	NA	TGTGCCAGCAACCGGGACACGAACACCGGGGAGCTGTTTTTT	CASNRDTNTGELFF
NA	TRBV18	TRBJ1-2	NA	TGTGCCAGCTCACCTCGTACAGTAGACGGCTACACCTTC	CASSPRTVDGYTF
NA	TRBV28	TRBJ2-5	NA	TGTGCCAGCAGTTCCGGACAGCTCCAAGAGACCCAGTACTTC	CASSSGQLQETQYF
NA	TRBV5-1	TRBJ1-1	once	TGCGCCAGCAGCTTGGGCTCCACAGGGTTGGACACTGAAGCTTTCTTT	CASSLGSTGLDTEAFF
NA	TRBV4-1	TRBJ1-5	NA	TGCGCCAGCAGCCAAGGGGGAGGGGGACAGCCCCAGCATTTT	CASSQGGGGQPQHF
TRBD1	TRBV24-1	TRBJ1-2	NA	TGTGCCACCAGTAGACAGGGGTTCTATGGCTACACCTTC	CATSRQGFYGYTF
NA	TRBV7-9	TRBJ1-3	NA	TGTGCCAGCAGCCTGGCGGCGTCTGGAAACACCATATATTTT	CASSLAASGNTIYF
NA	TRBV30	TRBJ1-2	NA	TGTGCCTGGAGTCTATATACAGAGTTGGGTGGAGGCTACACCTTC	CAWSLYTELGGGYTF
TRBD2	TRBV6-6	TRBJ2-2	NA	TGTGCCAGCAGTCAGACTAGCGGGAGGGCCCTTATAACCGGGGAGCTGTTTTTT	CASSQTSGRALITGELFF
NA	TRBV7-7	TRBJ2-7	NA	TGTGCTAGCAGCTTAGGTGGACAGTACGAGCAGTACTTC	CASSLGGQYEQYF
NA	TRBV9	TRBJ2-7	NA	TGTGCCAGCACCAGTGACGGGAGCTCCTACGAGCAGTACTTC	CASTSDGSSYEQYF
NA	TRBV7-9	TRBJ1-4	NA	TGTGCCAGCAGCCTAACCGGCGGGGACGAAAAACTGTTTTTT	CASSLTGGDEKLFF
NA	TRBV19	TRBJ1-2	NA	TGTGCCAGTAGCCACAAAACAGGGACTAACTATGGCTACACCTTC	CASSHKTGTNYGYTF
NA	TRBV19	TRBJ2-7	NA	TGTGCCAGTAGTATCGTCCCGACAGCATCCTACGAGCAGTACTTC	CASSIVPTASYEQYF
NA	TRBV30	TRBJ1-5	NA	TGTGCCTGGAGTCGCGACAGTGGCCAGCCCCAGCATTTT	CAWSRDSGQPQHF
TRBD1	TRBV5-1	TRBJ1-2	NA	TGCGCCAGCAGCTTGGAGGGGACAGGGTATAACTATGGCTACACCTTC	CASSLEGTGYNYGYTF
TRBD2	TRBV7-2	TRBJ2-2	NA	TGTGCCAGCAGCGTCGTAGCGGGAGGTCAAACCGGGGAGCTGTTTTTT	CASSVVAGGQTGELFF
NA	TRBV13	TRBJ2-7	NA	TGTGCCAGCAGCTTAATGGGGGCCGGGAACTACGAGCAGTACTTC	CASSLMGAGNYEQYF
TRBD1	TRBV9	TRBJ2-5	NA	TGTGCCAGCAGCGTAGGGGGGACAGGGAGGGAGACCCAGTACTTC	CASSVGGTGRETQYF
TRBD1	TRBV4-1	TRBJ1-2	NA	TGCGCCAGCAGCCAAGATATTGACAGGGCTAGGGGCTACACCTTC	CASSQDIDRARGYTF
NA	TRBV30	TRBJ1-3	once	TGTGCCTGGAGCCCCTCGGGATCCGACACGCTCAACACCATATATTTT	CAWSPSGSDTLNTIYF
TRBD1	TRBV6-5	TRBJ1-5	NA	TGTGCCAGCAGGTGGGAGACAGGGGTTTATCAGCCCCAGCATTTT	CASRWETGVYQPQHF
NA	TRBV4-2	TRBJ2-2	NA	TGTGCCAGCAGCCAAGATCGAGTGAGGGAGCTGTTTTTT	CASSQDRVRELFF
TRBD1	TRBV29-1	TRBJ2-1	NA	TGCAGCGTTGAAAAGGGGGCAGGGGGCTACAATGAGCAGTTCTTC	CSVEKGAGGYNEQFF
TRBD1	TRBV5-4	TRBJ1-2	NA	TGTGCCAGCAGCTTGCAGGGGGCGGGTGGTGGCTACACCTTC	CASSLQGAGGGYTF
TRBD2	TRBV11-3	TRBJ2-1	few	TGTGCCAGCAGCACGGGGACTAGCGGGAGGGCAGAGCAGTTCTTC	CASSTGTSGRAEQFF
TRBD1	TRBV30	TRBJ2-1	NA	TGTGCCTGGGGGTTGACAGGGTTATACAATGAGCAGTTCTTC	CAWGLTGLYNEQFF
TRBD2	TRBV19	TRBJ2-1	NA	TGTGCCAGTAGTAGACTAGCGGGAGGGCCCTACAATGAGCAGTTCTTC	CASSRLAGGPYNEQFF
NA	TRBV30	TRBJ1-2	NA	TGTGCCTGGAGTGTACTAAACGACTATGGCTACACCTTC	CAWSVLNDYGYTF
NA	TRBV9	TRBJ1-1	NA	TGTGCCAGCAGCGTAGCTAAAGACACGGTGGGCGTGAACACTGAAGCTTTCTTT	CASSVAKDTVGVNTEAFF
NA	TRBV7-8	TRBJ2-7	NA	TGTGCCAGCAGCTTAGCGTCCTCTACAGGAAGCGAGCAGTACTTC	CASSLASSTGSEQYF
NA	TRBV6-6	TRBJ2-5	NA	TGTGCCAGCAGTTCACAGGAGGGGGCTGGGGAGACCCAGTACTTC	CASSSQEGAGETQYF
NA	TRBV4-1	TRBJ1-4	NA	TGCGCCAGCAGCCAAGAAACAGTGGGAAAACTGTTTTTT	CASSQETVGKLFF
NA	TRBV5-1	TRBJ2-2	NA	TGCGCCAGCAGCGACTCCGGGACTCTTAACACCGGGGAGCTGTTTTTT	CASSDSGTLNTGELFF
NA	TRBV28	TRBJ1-4	NA	TGTGCCAGCAGAGAAGCGGCAACTAATGAAAAACTGTTTTTT	CASREAATNEKLFF
NA	TRBV5-1	TRBJ1-2	NA	TGCGCCAGCAGCTCTACGGACAGAAATGGCTACACCTTC	CASSSTDRNGYTF